This T cell receptor beta chain comes out of a study of T cell repertoires in cytomegalovirus infection (dated by TCRdb to about 2019). At the level of the whole study: Donor HLA type was relevant to the analysis, because carriage of CMV infection together with the matching HLA type was indicated by public TCR beta signatures.

Sequencing instrument: Illumina HiSeq 1500. The public reads were quality trimmed at Q25 with fastp and then assembled into clones with MiXCR by TCRdb, keeping productive beta chains. Identical CDR3 proteins give one entry, which carries the most common genes and DNA. For this sample there are 200,000 to 300,000 distinct CDR3 sequences; more than 9% appear just once. Of the sample, 1.5% to 2% is held by the ten largest clones. Trimmed from V: 5 bases; trimmed from J: 3 bases; junction bases lacking a gene match: 8. Taken from the germline V gene, the CDR1 and CDR2 loops are SGHRS and YFSETQ. The CDR3 runs 15 residues from the cysteine to the phenylalanine. Kept here is only the CDR3 DNA, which spans 45 bases and is read in frame from base 1. Study-wide conclusions, independent of this receptor: In the ex vivo response, HLA-C-restricted CMV-specific TCR beta clonotypes were dominant, and in two of eight donors the single most frequent clonotype came from this HLA-C-restricted group. Carriers of CMV infection plus the relevant HLA type were discriminated by the cumulative frequency of public TCR beta family members in the study cohort and in an independent roughly 400-donor cohort.

This clonotype came up a few times. No cognate antigen has been identified for it. Qualities for individual bases were not recorded, and no much larger clone is one base off. The rearrangement combines TRBV5-1 with TRBJ2-7; a stretch of 10 junction bases matches TRBD2. The TCR sequence derives from a human donor in good health (CMV status not recorded). Some clones in this sample may be carry-over from other donors' samples. Specimen: PBMCs. In nucleotides, the sequence is TGCGCCAGCAGACCGGAGCCTAGCGGGAGCTACGAGCAGTACTTC. It translates as CASRPEPSGSYEQYF.